The entry below gives a single T cell receptor beta chain sequence along with its context. Its target is unknown. This sample was included in a study of cytomegalovirus exposure and HLA in healthy donors. Study observations and caveats: Accurate prediction of most subjects' HLA-A and HLA-B alleles from TCR beta sequences was reported.

60 Vbeta and 13 Jbeta primers were used in PCR. Data came from immunoSEQ multiplex PCR; TCRdb stores just in-frame clones and leaves some out. The sample records 200,000 to 250,000 clones, 85% to 90% being singletons. V was clipped by 4 bases and J by 0 bases; unmatched bases: 8. The length of the CDR3 is 18 residues. The germline V gene encodes CDR1 LGHNA and CDR2 YNFKEQ. The sample taken for sequencing was PBMCs. This chain uses TRBV4-2 with TRBJ2-2; 10 bases map to TRBD2. The clonotype originates from a human donor in good health. The CDR3: CASSLSPTSGTNTGELFF. In nucleotides, the CDR3 is TGTGCCAGCAGCCTTAGCCCCACTAGCGGGACGAACACCGGGGAGCTGTTTTTT.